The 8 T cell receptor beta chains listed next were all sequenced from one sample in a study of shared clonotypes between healthy human individuals. The method was immunoSEQ multiplex PCR; TCRdb's version includes in-frame clones alone and lacks a portion of them. The data contain under 130,000 clones, about 72% of them singletons. Sequenced: memory CD8+ T cells sorted from blood. Noted subset: CD45RO+ cells pooled with CCR7-negative TemRA cells. The receptors were gathered from a woman aged 25 to 39 in good health.

The chain links TRBV2 to TRBJ2-2; 9 bases match TRBD2. Germline lookup yields CDR1 SNHLY and CDR2 FYNNEI. This CDR3 spans 14 amino acids. V was pared by 7 bases and J by 2 bases, with 2 bases of the junction left unmatched. In DNA, the CDR3 is TGTGCCAGCATAGCGGGAGCTAACACCGGGGAGCTGTTTTTT. Translating gives CASIAGANTGELFF.

The chain employs TRBV27 and TRBJ2-7, with no clear D. This CDR3 is 14 amino acids long. V lost 4 bases and J lost 1, with 11 bases in between. Germline CDR1 reads MNHEY; CDR2 reads SMNVEV (reference sequence). The CDR3 DNA reads TGTGCCAGCAGTTCGCAGGTCTCGTCCTACGAGCAGTACTTC. Translation gives CASSSQVSSYEQYF.

The chain joins TRBV5-4 to TRBJ2-4, with D perhaps TRBD2 (6 bases). This CDR3 is built from 13 residues. Trimming pared 5 bases from V and 8 bases from J, leaving 14 bases between. In germline, CDR1 is SGHNT, CDR2 YYREEE (reference sequence). CDR3 in DNA: TGTGCCAGCAGGGAGGGCGGGACCGACATTCAGTACTTC. This gives the protein CASREGGTDIQYF.

This clone was observed at least ten times. The V and J genes are TRBV20-1 and TRBJ2-1; D is possibly TRBD1 (5 bases). CDR1 DFQATT and CDR2 SNEGSKA come from the germline V gene (reference sequence). The CDR3 length is 11 residues. V was pared by 6 bases and J by 7 bases, with 10 bases between. The CDR3 sequence: CSAPDRNEQFF. In DNA form, the CDR3 reads TGCAGTGCCCCCGACAGAAATGAGCAGTTCTTC.

This rearrangement joins TRBV4-1 to TRBJ2-2; 14 bases fit TRBD2. This CDR3 has 17 residues. V trimming: 3 bases; J trimming: 8 bases; junction bases outside the gene matches: 8. Per germline, CDR1 MGHRA and CDR2 YSYEKL. The CDR3 loop reads CASSHQMGLAGVGELFF. CDR3 DNA: TGCGCCAGCAGCCATCAGATGGGACTAGCGGGAGTAGGGGAGCTGTTTTTT.

This clone was counted only a few times. The gene calls are TRBV27 and TRBJ2-7; D remains ambiguous. Germline V gene lookup returns CDR1 MNHEY and CDR2 SMNVEV (reference sequence). This CDR3 has 14 amino acids. V lost 3 bases, J lost 0 bases, and 9 bases lay in between. The CDR3 DNA reads TGTGCCAGCAGTTTCCAGTATACCTCCTACGAGCAGTACTTC. Protein: CASSFQYTSYEQYF.

This clone was found a few times. This chain joins TRBV4-1 and TRBJ1-1; 9 nucleotides line up with TRBD1. This CDR3 is 17 amino acids long. The germline gives CDR1 MGHRA, CDR2 YSYEKL. Germline trimming cut 4 bases from V and 4 bases from J; bases unmatched to any gene: 13. In DNA, the CDR3 is TGCGCCAGCAGCCGCGACAGTAACAGGGGGCAGGGCACTGAAGCTTTCTTT. It codes for CASSRDSNRGQGTEAFF.

The rearrangement links TRBV29-1 to TRBJ2-1, with 7 bases matching TRBD2. The CDR3 spans 17 residues. CDR1 SQVTM and CDR2 ANQGSEA come from the germline V gene. Trimming removed 1 base from V and 0 bases from J; junction bases left unmatched: 9. The CDR3 bases are TGCAGCGTTGAAGGCTTTAGCGGGCGAAGCTCCTACAATGAGCAGTTCTTC. Its translation: CSVEGFSGRSSYNEQFF.